The 25 T cell receptor beta chains presented below share a single source sample, sequenced in a study of shared clonotypes between healthy human individuals. The protocol was immunoSEQ multiplex PCR, while the TCRdb copy is restricted to in-frame clones and leaves out a portion. Here the sample spans some 450,000 clones, about 74% being singletons. Sequences were obtained from PBMCs. The source is a woman between 35 and 50 years old in good health. Some clones in this sample may be carry-over from other donors' samples.

The V gene is TRBV7-2, the J gene TRBJ2-3; 7 bases align to TRBD1. The germline gives CDR1 SGHTA, CDR2 FQGNSA. This CDR3 is 16 amino acids long. Trimming at V came to 0 bases and at J to 1 base, leaving 4 bases not matched to a gene. The CDR3 reads CASSLARTGGTDTQYF. The CDR3 nucleotides are TGTGCCAGCAGCTTAGCGCGGACAGGAGGCACAGATACGCAGTATTTT.

The gene calls are TRBV29-1 and TRBJ1-4, with D tentatively TRBD1 (6 bases). Per the germline V gene, CDR1 is SQVTM and CDR2 is ANQGSEA. The CDR3 totals 14 residues. Trimming shortened V by 1 base and J by 8 bases, and 14 bases separated the two germline ends. CDR3 loop: CSVEVGRGSEKLFF. In nucleotides, the CDR3 is TGCAGCGTTGAAGTAGGCAGGGGAAGCGAAAAACTGTTTTTT. Supplemented by reference TRBV29-1 and TRBJ1-4, the full variable domain reads SAVISQKPSRDICQRGTSLTIQCQVDSQVTMMFWYRQQPGQSLTLIATANQGSEATYESGFVIDKFPISRPNLTFSTLTVSNMSPEDSSIYLCSVEVGRGSEKLFFGSGTQLSVL.

This chain joins TRBV28 and TRBJ1-3; D is unresolved. From germline, CDR1 is MDHEN and CDR2 SYDVKM. V was clipped by 7 bases and J by 4 bases, with 17 bases between them. This CDR3 region has 15 residues. The CDR3 spells CASTPIRGYGNTIYF. The CDR3 DNA reads as TGTGCCAGCACCCCTATTAGAGGCTACGGAAACACCATATATTTT. The full variable domain, completed using reference TRBV28 and TRBJ1-3, is DVKVTQSSRYLVKRTGEKVFLECVQDMDHENMFWYRQDPGLGLRLIYFSYDVKMKEKGDIPEGYSVSREKKERFSLILESASTNQTSMYLCASTPIRGYGNTIYFGEGSWLTVV.

V and J are TRBV10-1 and TRBJ2-7; either TRBD1 or TRBD2 may supply D (5 bases each). The germline CDR1 and CDR2 sequences are WNHNN and SYGVQD (reference sequence). Trimming shortened V by 1 base and J by 12 bases, and 16 bases separated the two germline ends. The CDR3 runs to 13 residues. CDR3 region: CASSEYRQGVPYF. The DNA for the CDR3 is TGCGCCAGCAGTGAGTATAGGCAGGGAGTTCCGTACTTC.

The rearrangement joins TRBV5-1 to TRBJ2-7; 9 bases agree with TRBD2. J gave up 3 bases and V 3 bases, and 10 bases lay outside the gene matches. The CDR3 has 16 amino acids. The germline V gene has CDR1 SGHRS and CDR2 YFSETQ. CDR3: CASSSLSGSRNYEQYF. CDR3 nucleotides: TGCGCCAGCAGCTCTCTTAGCGGGAGTCGGAACTACGAGCAGTACTTC.

Regarding this clone: Only one base separates this from a far larger clonotype, so it likely reflects a read error. The same CDR3 arises from other DNA sequences in this sample as well. The chain uses TRBV7-9 and TRBJ2-7; maybe TRBD1 (6 bases). CDR1 SEHNR and CDR2 FQNEAQ come from the germline V gene (reference sequence). The CDR3 is 16 residues long. The CDR3, as DNA: TGCGCCAGCAGCTCCCTCCAGGGGCCCTTTGCCTACGAGCAGTACTTC. Translated, it gives CASSSLQGPFAYEQYF.

V and J are TRBV4-1 and TRBJ2-5; 7 positions match TRBD2. The J call is doubtful: the DNA matches TRBJ2-7 better. The germline CDR1 and CDR2 sequences are MGHRA and YSYEKL. The CDR3 length is 16 residues. The CDR3 loop reads CASSHQGLAVSYEQYF. CDR3 bases: TGCGCCAGCAGCCACCAAGGTCTAGCGGTATCTTACGAGCAGTACTTC.

CDR3 bases: TGTGCCAGCAGCCCGGGCGGGCGGAGCTCCTACGAGCAGTACTTC. Amino acids: CASSPGGRSSYEQYF. The rearrangement joins TRBV7-3 to TRBJ2-7, with D possibly matching TRBD2 (5 bases). The CDR3 is made up of 15 amino acids. CDR1 is SGHTA and CDR2 is FQGTGA in the germline V gene. Trimming shortened V by 5 bases and J by 0 bases, and 14 bases separated the two germline ends.

The rearrangement joins TRBV7-9 to TRBJ2-7; D is unclear. V shed 1 base and J shed 5 bases, with 6 bases lying between them. This CDR3 contains 12 residues. Per germline, CDR1 SEHNR and CDR2 FQNEAQ (reference sequence). CDR3 coding DNA: TGTGCCAGCAGCTTAGAGGTAGACGAGCAGTACTTC. This sequence encodes CASSLEVDEQYF.

V is TRBV5-6 and J is TRBJ2-1, with 10 bases matching TRBD2. The ends lost 0 bases at V and 6 bases at J; junction bases unmatched: 9. The germline CDR1 and CDR2 sequences are SGHDT and YYEEEE. This CDR3 is built from 17 residues. Here the CDR3 DNA reads TGTGCCAGCAGCTTGGTCCTAGCGGGAGCCCTTATCAATGAGCAGTTCTTC. This translates into CASSLVLAGALINEQFF.

On this clone: A far larger clone is one base from this, pointing to a likely read error. No conserved phenylalanine or tryptophan is present at the end of the CDR3, so a read error is the likely explanation. Different DNA sequences within this sample yield the same CDR3. The CDR3 DNA is TGTGCCATAGGACAGGGGGCCGCTCAGCCCCAGCATCTT. The encoded protein is CAIGQGAAQPQHL. This rearrangement joins TRBV6-1 to TRBJ1-5; 11 bases map to TRBD1. The trim removed 10 bases at V and 6 bases at J, leaving 5 bases unmatched. This CDR3 has 13 residues. Germline loops: CDR1 MNHNS, CDR2 SASEGT.

Turning to this clone: A clone one base away is much larger, so this may be a read error. In the same sample, other DNA sequences code for this CDR3. The V and J genes are TRBV2 and TRBJ2-7; 11 bases match TRBD2. CDR1 and CDR2 from the germline V gene are SNHLY and FYNNEI. CDR3 length equals 17 residues. The CDR3 sequence is CASASSSGGTSSYEQYF. DNA of the CDR3: TGCGCCAGCGCTTCTTCTAGCGGGGGGACTTCCTCCTACGAGCAGTACTTC.

The chain joins TRBV14 to TRBJ1-1; D gene ambiguous. Trimming took 3 bases from V and 8 from J, leaving 13 bases between them. The CDR3 has 13 amino acids. The germline V gene has CDR1 SGHDN and CDR2 FVKESK. The CDR3 sequence: CASSHRWVPEAFF. The CDR3 region has the DNA TGTGCCAGCAGCCATCGGTGGGTTCCAGAAGCTTTCTTT.

The V gene is TRBV25-1, the J gene TRBJ2-7; 11 nucleotides match TRBD1. CDR3 size: 14 residues. Germline V lookup: CDR1 MGHDK, CDR2 SYGVNS. With 3 bases clipped from V and 3 bases from J, the junction kept 1 base outside the gene matches. The CDR3 here is CASSDGTGGYEQYF. The DNA for the CDR3 is TGTGCCAGCAGTGACGGGACAGGGGGCTACGAGCAGTACTTC.

The chain employs TRBV6-4 and TRBJ2-2, with TRBD2 matching over 11 bases. The CDR3 runs to 16 residues. Germline loops: CDR1 MRHNA, CDR2 SNTAGT. Unmatched junction bases numbered 7, after V lost 6 bases and J lost 4 bases. The CDR3 spells CASRTSGNMGTGELFF. For the CDR3, the DNA is TGTGCCAGCAGGACTAGCGGGAATATGGGCACCGGGGAGCTGTTTTTT.

Notes on this clone: It may be a read error: a sequence one base away is much more abundant. The same CDR3 can be traced to other DNA sequences in this sample. The rearrangement links TRBV5-1 to TRBJ2-7; D perhaps matches TRBD2 (6 bases). Trimming cost V 4 bases and J 2 bases, with 16 bases left between them. Germline CDR1 reads SGHRS; CDR2 reads YFSETQ. The length of the CDR3 is 15 residues. For the CDR3, the DNA is TGCGCCAGCAGCCTGTCGGGGGATCCAACCTACGAGCAGTACTTC. Protein sequence: CASSLSGDPTYEQYF.

The rearrangement joins TRBV28 to TRBJ1-4; a possible D gene is TRBD1 (6 bases). Germline CDR1 reads MDHEN; CDR2 reads SYDVKM. V shed 2 bases and J shed 8 bases, with 18 bases lying between them. The CDR3 is 16 amino acids. The CDR3 spells CASSLGAGTLNEKLFF. CDR3 bases: TGTGCCAGCAGTTTAGGGGCCGGGACACTTAACGAAAAACTGTTTTTT.

This clone has just a few counts. V gene TRBV7-8 combines with J gene TRBJ2-5; D is ambiguous. The DNA end is a closer match to TRBJ2-7, so the J assignment may be wrong. The CDR3 length is 12 residues. Germline values: CDR1 SGHVS, CDR2 FQNEAQ. CDR3 coding DNA: TGTGCCAGCAGCCCCATCTCCTACGAGCAGTACTTC. Residues: CASSPISYEQYF.

About this clone itself: A far larger clone lies a single base away; this is likely a read error. The same CDR3 arises from other DNA sequences in this sample as well. This sequence joins TRBV4-3 and TRBJ1-4; 7 nucleotides match TRBD1. Looked up from germline, CDR1 is LGHNA and CDR2 is YSLEER. The CDR3 contains 15 residues. CDR3 residues: CASSRETGKEEKLFF. The CDR3 bases are TGCGCCAGCAGCCGAGAGACAGGGAAGGAAGAAAAGCTGTTTTTT.

The chain carries TRBV2 and TRBJ2-7; D is possibly TRBD2 (5 bases). Germline CDR1 reads SNHLY; CDR2 reads FYNNEI. V lost 1 base and J 7 bases, leaving 14 bases between the germline ends. This CDR3 has 14 amino acids. The CDR3 bases are TGTGCCAGCAGTGAAGGGACCCCTTCGGGGGAGCAGTACTTC. This sequence encodes CASSEGTPSGEQYF.

The J gene is TRBJ2-1, the V gene TRBV5-1, with 11 bases lining up with TRBD2. The V gene's germline CDR1 is SGHRS and CDR2 YFSETQ. The V and J ends lost 4 bases and 1 base, in that order; junction bases with no gene match: 7. CDR3 length equals 17 residues. CDR3 DNA sequence: TGCGCCAGCAGCCAAAATCGACTAGCGGGGTCCTACAATGAGCAGTTCTTC. The encoded protein is CASSQNRLAGSYNEQFF. The full variable domain, in which reference TRBV5-1 and TRBJ2-1 provide the parts outside the CDR3, is KAGVTQTPRYLIKTRGQQVTLSCSPISGHRSVSWYQQTPGQGLQFLFEYFSETQRNKGNFPGRFSGRQFSNSRSEMNVSTLELGDSALYLCASSQNRLAGSYNEQFFGPGTRLTVL.

V gene TRBV4-1 combines with J gene TRBJ2-5; D tentatively reads TRBD1 or TRBD2 (5 bases each). The length of the CDR3 is 14 residues. Per the germline V gene, CDR1 is MGHRA and CDR2 is YSYEKL. The germline V and J ends were trimmed by 4 bases and 4 bases, with 13 bases remaining between them. The CDR3 DNA follows: TGCGCCAGCAGCCCTATGGGGGACCTAGAGACCCAGTACTTC. This translates into CASSPMGDLETQYF.

The chain combines TRBV30 with TRBJ2-7, with 7 bases fitting TRBD1. V shed 3 bases and J 3 bases; nucleotides not matched to a gene: 8. Germline V lookup: CDR1 GTSNPN, CDR2 SVGIG (reference sequence). The CDR3 sequence is 14 residues long. CDR3 sequence: CAWSPDRELYEQYF. The CDR3 nucleotides are TGTGCCTGGAGCCCCGACAGGGAACTCTACGAGCAGTACTTC.

This clone was picked up a small number of times. V gene TRBV19 combines with J gene TRBJ2-1; the D is unclear. The CDR3 spans 14 residues. Germline-derived CDR1 and CDR2 are LNHDA and SQIVND (reference sequence). V was cut by 6 bases and J by 2 bases, with 11 bases left in between. The CDR3 bases are TGTGCCAGTAGAGGGCCTCGAGCCTACAATGAGCAGTTCTTC. Translated, it gives CASRGPRAYNEQFF.

V is TRBV30 and J is TRBJ2-5; 7 positions match TRBD2. Germline V CDR1 and CDR2: GTSNPN, SVGIG (reference sequence). V shed 2 bases, J shed 5 bases, and the junction held 8 bases outside the gene matches. This CDR3 comprises 14 residues. CDR3 nucleotides: TGTGCCTGGAGTTTCGGACTAGAGGGGGAGACCCAGTACTTC. This gives the protein CAWSFGLEGETQYF.